Following are 21 T cell receptor beta chains from one sample sequenced in a study of T cells in Graves' hyperthyroidism and ophthalmopathy. The source material, RNA transcripts, was used to amplify TCR beta CDR3 regions. HTBI primers were the set used in a first-round RT-PCR of the TCR CDR3. TCRdb re-derived calls from the multiplex PCR reads in MiXCR, one entry per CDR3 protein. The repertoire holds around 250,000 distinct CDR3 sequences, roughly 17% seen once, with around 30% in the top ten. The specimen was blood. The source is a woman between 18 and 29 years old with Graves' ophthalmopathy.

This clonotype was seen repeatedly, ten times or more. The chain recombines TRBV18 with TRBJ1-1; unclear D gene. Trimming shortened V by 2 bases and J by 4 bases, and 8 bases separated the two germline ends. The CDR3 consists of 13 residues. The germline V gene has CDR1 KGHSH and CDR2 LQKENI. The CDR3 region has the DNA TGTGCCAGCTCACCAGGGTGGGGCACTGAAGCTTTCTTT. Translated: CASSPGWGTEAFF. The entire variable domain, with the rest obtained from reference TRBV18 and TRBJ1-1, is as follows: NAGVMQNPRHLVRRRGQEARLRCSPMKGHSHVYWYRQLPEEGLKFMVYLQKENIIDESGMPKERFSAEFPKEGPSILRIQQVVRGDSAAYFCASSPGWGTEAFFGQGTRLTVV.

This clonotype was found many times. J is TRBJ2-5 and V is TRBV6-1; 10 bases are shared with TRBD2. Trimming cost V 0 bases and J 4 bases; bases outside gene matches: 2. The CDR3 is made up of 15 amino acids. Germline assignment: CDR1 MNHNS and CDR2 SASEGT. CDR3 amino acids: CASSEAAGGPETQYF. The CDR3, as DNA: TGTGCCAGCAGTGAAGCAGCGGGGGGGCCAGAGACCCAGTACTTC.

Ten or more counts support this clonotype. This sequence joins TRBV4-2 and TRBJ1-1, with 10 bases identical to TRBD1. Germline CDR1 and CDR2: LGHNA and YNFKEQ. This CDR3 has 13 residues. V shed 4 bases, J shed 8 bases, and the junction held 4 bases outside the gene matches. CDR3 in amino acids: CASSRGQGGEAFF. CDR3 in DNA: TGTGCCAGCAGCCGAGGACAGGGGGGAGAAGCTTTCTTT.

This clonotype was recorded many times. For the CDR3, the DNA is TGCAGTGCTAGAGTCAGGCCAGCTAACTATGGCTACACCTTC. It specifies CSARVRPANYGYTF. The chain carries TRBV20-1 and TRBJ1-2; D call uncertain. In germline, CDR1 is DFQATT, CDR2 SNEGSKA (reference sequence). The germline V and J ends were trimmed by 1 base and 0 bases, with 9 bases remaining between them. This CDR3 has 14 amino acids.

This clonotype was picked up many times. The rearrangement links TRBV29-1 to TRBJ2-1, with 8 bases that match TRBD1. In germline, CDR1 is SQVTM, CDR2 ANQGSEA. The CDR3 is made up of 13 amino acids. The trim removed 8 bases at V and 4 bases at J, leaving 7 bases unmatched. CDR3 in amino acids: CSFWTGTYNEQFF. Here the CDR3 DNA reads TGCAGCTTTTGGACAGGGACTTACAATGAGCAGTTCTTC.

This clonotype was seen at least ten times. The chain couples TRBV6-1 to TRBJ2-5; D may be TRBD2 (7 bases). Looked up from germline, CDR1 is MNHNS and CDR2 is SASEGT. The CDR3 extends over 14 amino acids. Trimming stripped 6 bases from V and 0 bases from J, with 11 bases between. The DNA for the CDR3 is TGTGCCAGCAGGGCCGGGGGGCACCAAGAGACCCAGTACTTC. Translating gives CASRAGGHQETQYF.

On this clonotype itself: A read error may be the cause here, since a much bigger clone is one base away. This chain links TRBV2 with TRBJ2-5, with 7 bases identical to TRBD1. The CDR3 totals 15 residues. Germline CDR1 is SNHLY and CDR2 is FYNNEI. The J segment lost 7 bases and the V segment lost 6 bases, leaving 14 bases of the junction unmatched. The CDR3 nucleotides read TGTGCCAGCAGCCAACAGACAGGGTCTGGTGGGACCCAGTACTTC. It specifies CASSQQTGSGGTQYF. The full variable domain, with the rest looked up from reference TRBV2 and TRBJ2-5, is EPEVTQTPSHQVTQMGQEVILRCVPISNHLYFYWYRQILGQKVEFLVSFYNNEISEKSEIFDDQFSVERPDGSNFTLKIRSTKLEDSAMYFCASSQQTGSGGTQYFGPGTRLLVL.

The V call is TRBV19, the J call TRBJ1-1; 7 nucleotides match TRBD1. Germline lookup yields CDR1 LNHDA and CDR2 SQIVND (reference sequence). The CDR3 contains 14 residues. J was trimmed by 1 base and V by 5 bases; bases with no gene match: 4. The CDR3 spells CASSYRDRNTEAFF. CDR3 sequence (DNA): TGTGCCAGTAGTTACCGGGACAGGAACACTGAAGCTTTCTTT.

The chain has TRBV5-1 and TRBJ2-5; 7 bases agree with TRBD2. The CDR3 has 13 amino acids. Germline CDR1 and CDR2: SGHRS and YFSETQ. V dropped 2 bases and J dropped 6; count of bases not matched to a gene: 4. In DNA form, the CDR3 reads TGCGCCAGCAGCTTCAGACTAGCACAGACCCAGTACTTC. This gives the protein CASSFRLAQTQYF.

At least ten counts were recorded for this clonotype. This chain uses TRBV7-9 with TRBJ2-7; tentative D call: TRBD1 (5 bases). V shed 5 bases and J shed 3 bases, with 8 bases lying between them. The CDR3 spans 12 residues. Germline values: CDR1 SEHNR, CDR2 FQNEAQ (reference sequence). The DNA for the CDR3 is TGTGCCAGCAGCGACGACAGCTACGAGCAGTACTTC. Translated, it gives CASSDDSYEQYF.

This clonotype has ten or more counts. The rearrangement joins TRBV6-1 to TRBJ1-1, with 7 bases fitting TRBD1. This CDR3 contains 13 residues. After removal of 7 bases from V and 3 bases from J, the junction contained 5 bases not matched to a gene. Germline CDR1 MNHNS, CDR2 SASEGT. CDR3: CASKNRGDTEAFF. Written as DNA, the CDR3 is TGTGCCAGCAAGAACAGGGGTGACACTGAAGCTTTCTTT.

V is TRBV12-3 or TRBV12-4 and J is TRBJ2-1, with 12 bases lining up with TRBD2. The ends lost 0 bases at V and 8 bases at J; junction bases unmatched: 11. This CDR3 contains 18 residues. The CDR3 sequence: CASSLARASGGAIDEQFF. In DNA form, the CDR3 reads TGTGCCAGCAGTTTAGCGAGGGCTAGCGGGGGGGCAATCGATGAGCAGTTCTTC.

This clonotype was counted ten times or more. The gene calls are TRBV28 and TRBJ1-1; 12 positions match TRBD1. CDR1 is MDHEN and CDR2 is SYDVKM in the germline V gene. This CDR3 contains 17 residues. V shed 7 bases and J 7 bases; nucleotides not matched to a gene: 16. DNA for the CDR3: TGTGCCAGCATCCCCGGAACCCGGGACAGGGGGCTAATTGAAGCTTTCTTT. Encoded protein: CASIPGTRDRGLIEAFF.

This clonotype was seen many times. The CDR3, as DNA: TGTGCCAGCAGCCTCTGGGGTGGGGTTCGTGGGGCCAACGTCCTGACTTTC. It translates to CASSLWGGVRGANVLTF. The V and J genes are TRBV7-3 and TRBJ2-6, with unresolved D. This CDR3 has 17 amino acids. Per germline, CDR1 SGHTA and CDR2 FQGTGA. Trimming took 5 bases from V and 3 from J, leaving 17 bases between them.

This clonotype was detected ten times or more. The chain is built from TRBV30 and TRBJ2-5; D gene unclear. CDR1 GTSNPN and CDR2 SVGIG come from the germline V gene (reference sequence). This CDR3 is built from 10 residues. Trimming shortened V by 3 bases and J by 2 bases, and 1 base separated the two germline ends. The CDR3 bases are TGTGCCTGGAGGCAAGAGACCCAGTACTTC. It is translated as CAWRQETQYF.

This clonotype was counted many times. This sequence joins TRBV27 and TRBJ2-3, with TRBD2 matching over 8 bases. This CDR3 contains 17 residues. Trimming at V came to 11 bases and at J to 2 bases, leaving 18 bases not matched to a gene. Germline CDR1 is MNHEY and CDR2 is SMNVEV (reference sequence). CDR3 region: CAPGAGGAKISTDTQYF. The CDR3 coding sequence is TGTGCCCCAGGGGCGGGGGGCGCCAAAATTTCCACAGATACGCAGTATTTT.

This clonotype has at least ten counts. One junction end does not reproduce the germline sequence, and a read error may be involved. The chain recombines TRBV28 with TRBJ2-4; D ambiguous. CDR1 is MDHEN, CDR2 SYDVKM, per germline. The CDR3 covers 12 residues. This CDR3 is CASSSTLNTQYF. The CDR3 DNA is TGTGCCAGCAGCAGCACCTTAAACACTCAGTACTTC.

In this sample, this clonotype turned up many times. The V call is TRBV6-1, the J call TRBJ1-6, with D possibly matching TRBD1 (6 bases). The germline V and J ends were trimmed by 6 bases and 5 bases, with 14 bases remaining between them. Germline V gene lookup returns CDR1 MNHNS and CDR2 SASEGT. The CDR3 loop spans 15 amino acids. The CDR3 nucleotides are TGTGCCAGCAGGGACGGGACACGGCATAATTCACCCCTCCACTTT. This codes for CASRDGTRHNSPLHF.

J is TRBJ1-1 and V is TRBV19; D possibly corresponds to TRBD1 (6 bases). Germline values: CDR1 LNHDA, CDR2 SQIVND (reference sequence). V lost 2 bases and J lost 3, with 10 bases in between. CDR3 length: 14 residues. CDR3 protein: CASSIQGRYTEAFF. CDR3 in DNA: TGTGCCAGTAGTATACAGGGGCGGTACACTGAAGCTTTCTTT.

This clonotype occurred many times. This CDR3 reads CASSLETGGYTF. The CDR3 bases are TGTGCCAGCAGCTTAGAGACGGGGGGCTACACCTTC. This rearrangement joins TRBV7-2 to TRBJ1-2; D is undetermined. The CDR3 loop spans 12 amino acids. V was pared by 1 base and J by 8 bases, with 8 bases between. Germline V gene lookup returns CDR1 SGHTA and CDR2 FQGNSA.

There are many counts of this clonotype. The V gene is TRBV12-3 or TRBV12-4, the J gene TRBJ1-6; no firm D call. V shed 3 bases and J shed 6 bases, with 6 bases lying between them. The CDR3 consists of 13 residues. The CDR3 region is CASSLAANSPLHF. The CDR3, as DNA: TGTGCCAGCAGTTTGGCAGCTAATTCACCCCTCCACTTT.